One sample yielded the 3 T cell receptor beta chains listed below, sequenced in a study of blood T cell repertoires in COVID-19. Data came from immunoSEQ multiplex PCR; TCRdb stores just in-frame clones and leaves some out. The sample has 140,000 or so clones; about 87% are singletons. The sequencing sample was made of peripheral blood. The receptors shown here come from a human donor with COVID-19, enrolled during active disease. The donor label of this sample is uncertain.

The genes are TRBV5-1 and TRBJ2-3; 7 bases are shared with TRBD1. V gave up 4 bases and J gave up 0 bases; unmatched junction bases: 2. Germline assignment: CDR1 SGHRS and CDR2 YFSETQ. This CDR3 has 14 residues. The CDR3 is CASSQTGSTDTQYF. The CDR3 coding sequence is TGCGCCAGCAGCCAGACAGGGAGCACAGATACGCAGTATTTT.

The rearrangement uses TRBV5-1 and TRBJ2-3, with 8 bases aligning to TRBD1. Germline V lookup: CDR1 SGHRS, CDR2 YFSETQ. This CDR3 is 16 amino acids long. Trimming removed 3 bases from V and 1 base from J; junction bases left unmatched: 7. The CDR3 here is CASSSGPGGGTDTQYF. CDR3 in DNA: TGCGCCAGCAGCTCGGGGCCAGGGGGCGGCACAGATACGCAGTATTTT.

This clone was found a few times. This chain connects TRBV5-1 to TRBJ2-7; TRBD1 matches at 7 bases. CDR3 length: 14 amino acids. V dropped 4 bases and J dropped 2; count of bases not matched to a gene: 6. Germline CDR1 and CDR2: SGHRS and YFSETQ. The CDR3 DNA reads as TGCGCCAGCAGCGTGACAGGGCTGACCTACGAGCAGTACTTC. Amino acid sequence: CASSVTGLTYEQYF.